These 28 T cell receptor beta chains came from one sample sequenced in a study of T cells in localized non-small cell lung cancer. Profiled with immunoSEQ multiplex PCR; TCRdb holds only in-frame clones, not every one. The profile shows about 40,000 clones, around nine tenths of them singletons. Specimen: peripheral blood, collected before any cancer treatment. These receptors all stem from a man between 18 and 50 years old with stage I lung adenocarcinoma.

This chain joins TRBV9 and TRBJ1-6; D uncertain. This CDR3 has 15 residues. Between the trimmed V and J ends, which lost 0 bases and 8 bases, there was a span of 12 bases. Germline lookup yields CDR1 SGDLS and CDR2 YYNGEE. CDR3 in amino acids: CASSVDASLYSPLHF. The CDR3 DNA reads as TGTGCCAGCAGCGTAGACGCCTCCCTTTATTCACCCCTCCACTTT.

This CDR3 is CAGRTRGESSYEQYF. CDR3 nucleotide sequence: TGTGCCGGCCGGACCCGGGGGGAAAGCTCCTACGAGCAGTACTTC. The genes are TRBV30 and TRBJ2-7, with TRBD2 matching over 7 bases. This CDR3 region has 15 residues. V lost 8 bases and J lost 0; bases outside the gene matches: 13. Germline V gene lookup returns CDR1 GTSNPN and CDR2 SVGIG (reference sequence).

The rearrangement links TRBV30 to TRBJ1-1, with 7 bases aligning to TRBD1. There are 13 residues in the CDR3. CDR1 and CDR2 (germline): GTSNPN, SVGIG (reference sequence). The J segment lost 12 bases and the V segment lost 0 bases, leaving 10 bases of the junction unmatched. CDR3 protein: CAWSVHRGRMTFF. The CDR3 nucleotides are TGTGCCTGGAGTGTACACAGGGGCCGTATGACTTTCTTT.

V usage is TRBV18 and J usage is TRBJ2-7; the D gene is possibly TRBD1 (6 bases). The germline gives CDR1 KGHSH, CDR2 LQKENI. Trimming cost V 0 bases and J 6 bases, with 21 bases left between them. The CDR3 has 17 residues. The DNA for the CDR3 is TGTGCCAGCTCACCACCTATAACGGACAGTAATGGTCTCGAGCAGTACTTC. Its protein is CASSPPITDSNGLEQYF.

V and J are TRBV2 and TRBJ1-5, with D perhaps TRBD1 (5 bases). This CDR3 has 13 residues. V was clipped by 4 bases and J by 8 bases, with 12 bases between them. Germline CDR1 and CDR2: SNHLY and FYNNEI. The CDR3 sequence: CASSVQVGEPQHF. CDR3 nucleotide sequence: TGTGCCAGCAGTGTGCAAGTGGGGGAGCCCCAGCATTTT.

The CDR3 DNA follows: TGTGCCAGCAGCTTGAGGCTTGGAGGGGGAATCTATGGCTACACCTTC. This codes for CASSLRLGGGIYGYTF. This rearrangement joins TRBV5-4 to TRBJ1-2; weak D call: TRBD1 (6 bases). This CDR3 contains 16 residues. The V gene lost 1 base and the J gene lost 4 bases, with 17 bases spanning the gap. The germline V gene encodes CDR1 SGHNT and CDR2 YYREEE (reference sequence).

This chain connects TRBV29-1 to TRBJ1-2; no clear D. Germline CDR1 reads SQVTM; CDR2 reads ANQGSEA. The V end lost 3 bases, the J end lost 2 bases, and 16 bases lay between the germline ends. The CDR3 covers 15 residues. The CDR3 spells CSVDRSQRRNYGYTF. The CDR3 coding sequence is TGCAGCGTTGATAGATCCCAGAGGAGAAACTATGGCTACACCTTC.

Written as DNA, the CDR3 is TGTGCCAGCAGCCAATCAAAGGTCTGGGGCAATCAGCCCCAGCATTTT. Translation: CASSQSKVWGNQPQHF. The chain recombines TRBV14 with TRBJ1-5; the D is unclear. Germline V gives CDR1 SGHDN, CDR2 FVKESK. The V end lost 2 bases, the J end lost 2 bases, and 13 bases lay between the germline ends. CDR3 length: 16 residues.

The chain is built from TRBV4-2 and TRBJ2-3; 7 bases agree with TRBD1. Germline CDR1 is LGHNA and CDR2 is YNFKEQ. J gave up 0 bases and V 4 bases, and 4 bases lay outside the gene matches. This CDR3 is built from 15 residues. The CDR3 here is CASSPLGGSTDTQYF. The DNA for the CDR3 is TGTGCCAGCAGCCCCCTAGGGGGCAGCACAGATACGCAGTATTTT.

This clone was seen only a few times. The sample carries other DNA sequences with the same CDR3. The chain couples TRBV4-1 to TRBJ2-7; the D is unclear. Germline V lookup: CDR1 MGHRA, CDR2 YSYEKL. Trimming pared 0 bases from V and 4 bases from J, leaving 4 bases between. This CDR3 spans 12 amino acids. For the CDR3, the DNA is TGCGCCAGCAGCCAAGATGGTTACGAGCAGTACTTC. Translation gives CASSQDGYEQYF.

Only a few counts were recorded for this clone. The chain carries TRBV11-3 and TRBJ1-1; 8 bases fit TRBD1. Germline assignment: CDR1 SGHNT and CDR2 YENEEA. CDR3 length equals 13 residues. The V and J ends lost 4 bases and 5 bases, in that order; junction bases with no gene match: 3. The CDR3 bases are TGTGCCAGCAGCTCACAGGGGGGGACTGAAGCTTTCTTT. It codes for CASSSQGGTEAFF.

The CDR3 DNA reads as TGTGCCAGTAGCACGCAGGGGGCCTATGGCTACACCTTC. This sequence encodes CASSTQGAYGYTF. The chain uses TRBV19 and TRBJ1-2; 8 bases line up with TRBD1. The CDR3 runs 13 residues. V trimming: 6 bases; J trimming: 4 bases; junction bases outside the gene matches: 4. The germline CDR1 and CDR2 sequences are LNHDA and SQIVND (reference sequence).

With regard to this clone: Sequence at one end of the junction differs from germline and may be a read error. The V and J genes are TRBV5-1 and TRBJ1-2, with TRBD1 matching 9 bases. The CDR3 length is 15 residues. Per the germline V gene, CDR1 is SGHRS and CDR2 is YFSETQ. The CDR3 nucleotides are TGCGCCAGCAGCGGGGGACAGGGTGGGGCCTATGGCCACACCTTC. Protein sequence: CASSGGQGGAYGHTF.

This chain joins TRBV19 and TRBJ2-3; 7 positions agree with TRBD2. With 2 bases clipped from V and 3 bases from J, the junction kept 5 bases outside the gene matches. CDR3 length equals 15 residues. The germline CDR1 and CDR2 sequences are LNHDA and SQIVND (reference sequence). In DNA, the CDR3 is TGTGCCAGTAGTATAAGGGAGGGGAGGACAGATACGCAGTATTTT. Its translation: CASSIREGRTDTQYF.

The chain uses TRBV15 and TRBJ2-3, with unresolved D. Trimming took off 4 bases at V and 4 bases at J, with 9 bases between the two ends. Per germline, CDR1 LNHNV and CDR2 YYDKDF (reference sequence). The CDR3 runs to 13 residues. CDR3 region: CATSILRSDTQYF. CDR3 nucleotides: TGTGCCACCAGCATACTTAGATCAGATACGCAGTATTTT.

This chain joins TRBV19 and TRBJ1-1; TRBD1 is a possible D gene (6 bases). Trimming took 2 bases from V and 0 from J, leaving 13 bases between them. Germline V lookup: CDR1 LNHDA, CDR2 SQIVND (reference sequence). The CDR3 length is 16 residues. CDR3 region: CASSISTGQLNTEAFF. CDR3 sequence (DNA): TGTGCCAGTAGTATATCTACGGGACAACTGAACACTGAAGCTTTCTTT.

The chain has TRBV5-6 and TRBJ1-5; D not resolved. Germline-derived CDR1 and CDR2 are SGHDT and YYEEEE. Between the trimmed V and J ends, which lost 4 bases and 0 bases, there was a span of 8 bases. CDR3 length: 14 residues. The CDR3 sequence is CASSPQHSNQPQHF. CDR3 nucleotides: TGTGCCAGCAGCCCCCAGCATAGCAATCAGCCCCAGCATTTT.

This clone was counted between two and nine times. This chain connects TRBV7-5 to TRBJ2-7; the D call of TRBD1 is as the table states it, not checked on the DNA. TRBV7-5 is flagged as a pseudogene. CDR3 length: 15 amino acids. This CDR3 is CVRSLRRQGKDEQYF. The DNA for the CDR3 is TGTGTCAGAAGCCTAAGACGACAGGGGAAGGACGAGCAGTACTTC.

The chain's CDR3 is CASRSTGSPGNTIYF. In nucleotides, the CDR3 is TGTGCCAGCAGAAGTACAGGGAGCCCTGGAAACACCATATATTTT. This rearrangement joins TRBV27 to TRBJ1-3; D may be TRBD1 (6 bases). CDR3 length: 15 residues. Germline CDR1 and CDR2: MNHEY and SMNVEV (reference sequence). The V end was cut by 6 bases, the J end by 2 bases, with 14 bases between.

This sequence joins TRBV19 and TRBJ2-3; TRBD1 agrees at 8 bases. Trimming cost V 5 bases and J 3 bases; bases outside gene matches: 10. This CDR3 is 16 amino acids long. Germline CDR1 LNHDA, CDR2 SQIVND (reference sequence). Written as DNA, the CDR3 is TGTGCCAGTAGTCGGACAGGGTTTTCGGGGACAGATACGCAGTATTTT. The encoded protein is CASSRTGFSGTDTQYF. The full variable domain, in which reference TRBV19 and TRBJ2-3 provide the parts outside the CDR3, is DGGITQSPKYLFRKEGQNVTLSCEQNLNHDAMYWYRQDPGQGLRLIYYSQIVNDFQKGDIAEGYSVSREKKESFPLTVTSAQKNPTAFYLCASSRTGFSGTDTQYFGPGTRLTVL.

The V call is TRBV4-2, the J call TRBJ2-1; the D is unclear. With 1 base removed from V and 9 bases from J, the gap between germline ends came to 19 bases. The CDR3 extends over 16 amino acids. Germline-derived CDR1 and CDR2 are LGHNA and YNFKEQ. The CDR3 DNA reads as TGTGCCAGCAGCCAAGGTGCAACGATTGATATCGTTGAGCAGTTCTTC. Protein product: CASSQGATIDIVEQFF.

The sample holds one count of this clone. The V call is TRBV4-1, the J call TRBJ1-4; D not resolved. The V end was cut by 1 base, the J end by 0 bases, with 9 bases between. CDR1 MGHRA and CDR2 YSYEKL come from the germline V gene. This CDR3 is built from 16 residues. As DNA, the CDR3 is TGCGCCAGCAGCCAAGCACAGTCCGCAACTAATGAAAAACTGTTTTTT. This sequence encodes CASSQAQSATNEKLFF.

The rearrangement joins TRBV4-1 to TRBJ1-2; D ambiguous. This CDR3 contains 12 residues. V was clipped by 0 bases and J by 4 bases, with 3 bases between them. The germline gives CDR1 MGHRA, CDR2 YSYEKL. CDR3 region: CASSQDGYGYTF. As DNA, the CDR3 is TGCGCCAGCAGCCAAGATGGCTATGGCTACACCTTC.

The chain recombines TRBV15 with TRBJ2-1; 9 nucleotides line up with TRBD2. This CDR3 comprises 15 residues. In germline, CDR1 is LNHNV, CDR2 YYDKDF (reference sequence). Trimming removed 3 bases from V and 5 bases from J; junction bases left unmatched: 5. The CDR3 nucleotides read TGTGCCACCAGCAGTGACGAGCGGGAGGACAATGAGCAGTTCTTC. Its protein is CATSSDEREDNEQFF.

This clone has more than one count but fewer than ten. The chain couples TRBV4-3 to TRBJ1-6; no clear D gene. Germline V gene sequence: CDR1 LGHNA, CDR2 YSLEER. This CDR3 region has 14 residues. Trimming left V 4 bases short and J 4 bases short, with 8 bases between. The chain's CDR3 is CASSLWWYNSPLHF. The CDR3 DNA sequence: TGCGCCAGCAGCCTTTGGTGGTATAATTCACCCCTCCACTTT.

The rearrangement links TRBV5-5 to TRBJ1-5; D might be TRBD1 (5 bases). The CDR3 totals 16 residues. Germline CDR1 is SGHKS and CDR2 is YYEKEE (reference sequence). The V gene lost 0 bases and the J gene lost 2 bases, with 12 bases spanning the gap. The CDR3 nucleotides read TGTGCCAGCAGCTTGGCCGGGGGAGGCGGCAATCAGCCCCAGCATTTT. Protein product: CASSLAGGGGNQPQHF. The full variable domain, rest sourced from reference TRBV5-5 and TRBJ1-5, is DAGVTQSPTHLIKTRGQQVTLRCSPISGHKSVSWYQQVLGQGPQFIFQYYEKEERGRGNFPDRFSARQFPNYSSELNVNALLLGDSALYLCASSLAGGGGNQPQHFGDGTRLSIL.

The CDR3 nucleotides read TGTGCCACCAGCCAGGGGGGCGGCGAAAAACTGTTTTTT. As protein: CATSQGGGEKLFF. The chain joins TRBV15 to TRBJ1-4, with 7 bases identical to TRBD1. This CDR3 contains 13 residues. Germline trimming cut 5 bases from V and 8 bases from J; bases unmatched to any gene: 5. Germline CDR1 reads LNHNV; CDR2 reads YYDKDF (reference sequence).

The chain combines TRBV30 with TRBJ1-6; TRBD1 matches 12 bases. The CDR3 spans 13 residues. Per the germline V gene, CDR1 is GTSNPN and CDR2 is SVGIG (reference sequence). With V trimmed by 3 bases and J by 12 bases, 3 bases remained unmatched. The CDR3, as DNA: TGTGCCTGGAGGAGGGACAGGGGGCAACCCCTCCACTTT. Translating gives CAWRRDRGQPLHF.